This passage covers 19 T cell receptor beta chains from one sample sequenced in a study of neurological immune-mediated disorders. TCRdb fed the 5' RACE reads into MiXCR, producing one record per CDR3 protein. The sample lists 81,000 or so distinct CDR3 sequences, roughly an eighth occurring once. Time point noted: longitudinal time-point 2. Sample: PBMCs. These TCRs come from a female donor with HTLV-1-associated myelopathy (HAM/TSP).

This clonotype appeared a few times. The chain couples TRBV5-1 to TRBJ2-1; 8 positions agree with TRBD1. Trimming removed 2 bases from V and 5 bases from J; junction bases left unmatched: 6. From germline, CDR1 is SGHRS and CDR2 YFSETQ. The CDR3 is 15 residues long. CDR3 amino acids: CASSFTGQDNNEQFF. The CDR3 nucleotides read TGCGCCAGCAGCTTTACGGGACAGGATAACAATGAGCAGTTCTTC.

This clonotype was detected many times. The chain joins TRBV4-1 to TRBJ2-5, with a weak D call TRBD2 (7 bases). Germline V gives CDR1 MGHRA, CDR2 YSYEKL. The CDR3 runs 14 residues. V dropped 5 bases and J dropped 3 bases, with 13 bases sitting between them. The CDR3 coding sequence is TGCGCCAGCAGCTCGGGGGAGGGGGAAGAGACCCAGTACTTC. It is translated as CASSSGEGEETQYF.

Ten or more counts support this clonotype. V and J are TRBV28 and TRBJ2-3; the match to TRBD1 covers 7 bases. The trim removed 6 bases at V and 4 bases at J, leaving 10 bases unmatched. The CDR3 sequence is 15 residues long. Germline V CDR1 and CDR2: MDHEN, SYDVKM. Written as DNA, the CDR3 is TGTGCCAGCAGCTACCGGGACAGCTTACCAGATACGCAGTATTTT. This translates into CASSYRDSLPDTQYF.

The gene calls are TRBV5-1 and TRBJ1-5; no definite D call. CDR1 and CDR2 from the germline V gene are SGHRS and YFSETQ. Trimming left V 3 bases short and J 0 bases short, with 10 bases between. The CDR3 sequence is 15 residues long. CDR3 DNA: TGCGCCAGCAGCTGGTCACGGGATAGCAATCAGCCCCAGCATTTT. This encodes CASSWSRDSNQPQHF.

At least ten counts were recorded for this clonotype. The chain combines TRBV7-2 with TRBJ2-7, with D perhaps TRBD1 (5 bases). The CDR3 consists of 15 residues. Trimming left V 2 bases short and J 2 bases short, with 13 bases between. Germline-derived CDR1 and CDR2 are SGHTA and FQGNSA. The CDR3 DNA is TGTGCCAGCAGCTTAAGGGGCGGTCTCACCTACGAGCAGTACTTC. Translation gives CASSLRGGLTYEQYF.

This clonotype was recorded many times. V usage is TRBV2 and J usage is TRBJ2-1; no clear D gene. The CDR3 covers 13 residues. Germline-derived CDR1 and CDR2 are SNHLY and FYNNEI. V was trimmed by 6 bases and J by 3 bases, leaving 9 bases between them. The DNA of the CDR3 is TGTGCCAGCAGACCCGACTTCTACAATGAGCAGTTCTTC. Translation gives CASRPDFYNEQFF.

This clonotype was seen more than once but under ten times. Since a much larger clone is just one base distant, this may be a read error. This chain links TRBV2 with TRBJ1-1; TRBD1 agrees at 7 bases. Germline CDR1 SNHLY, CDR2 FYNNEI. The CDR3 contains 12 residues. Here the CDR3 reads CTSSDRAGEAFF. In nucleotides, the CDR3 is TGTACCAGCAGTGACAGGGCCGGTGAAGCTTTCTTT.

Ten or more counts support this clonotype. This rearrangement joins TRBV10-3 to TRBJ1-2, with TRBD1 matching 8 bases. V lost 0 bases to trimming and J lost 2 bases; unmatched junction nucleotides: 11. The germline CDR1 and CDR2 sequences are ENHRY and SYGVKD. The CDR3 is made up of 18 amino acids. The CDR3 region has the DNA TGTGCCATCAGTGAGTCGGGACACGGACAGGGTGAAAACTATGGCTACACCTTC. This sequence encodes CAISESGHGQGENYGYTF.

In its sample, this clonotype was seen many times. The J gene is TRBJ2-2, the V gene TRBV28; D is uncertain. The CDR3 has 15 residues. Germline CDR1 MDHEN, CDR2 SYDVKM. V shed 9 bases and J shed 0 bases, with 14 bases lying between them. The CDR3 DNA follows: TGTGCCAGTACCTCGCGGCGGCCGAACACCGGGGAGCTGTTTTTT. As protein: CASTSRRPNTGELFF. The whole variable domain, remainder taken from reference TRBV28 and TRBJ2-2, is DVKVTQSSRYLVKRTGEKVFLECVQDMDHENMFWYRQDPGLGLRLIYFSYDVKMKEKGDIPEGYSVSREKKERFSLILESASTNQTSMYLCASTSRRPNTGELFFGEGSRLTVL.

This clonotype was recorded many times. This chain links TRBV4-1 with TRBJ1-2; a weak D match, TRBD1 (6 bases). The V end lost 0 bases, the J end lost 8 bases, and 13 bases lay between the germline ends. Germline loops: CDR1 MGHRA, CDR2 YSYEKL. This CDR3 has 14 residues. CDR3 in DNA: TGCGCCAGCAGCCAAGAGCGGGGGGCCGGCGGCTACACCTTC. It specifies CASSQERGAGGYTF.

The genes are TRBV15 and TRBJ2-7; 7 nucleotides match TRBD1. Per the germline V gene, CDR1 is LNHNV and CDR2 is YYDKDF (reference sequence). The CDR3 sequence is 16 residues long. The CDR3 nucleotides read TGTGTCAACAGCAGACCCACCGGGACAGCCTCCTACGAGCAGTACTTC. Translating gives CVNSRPTGTASYEQYF.

This clonotype has a count of ten or more. V and J are TRBV7-2 and TRBJ2-5, with 8 bases identical to TRBD1. V shed 1 base and J 5 bases; nucleotides not matched to a gene: 9. Germline V gene data show CDR1 as SGHTA and CDR2 as FQGNSA. The CDR3 length is 16 residues. In DNA form, the CDR3 reads TGTGCCAGCAGCTTAGGCCAGGGCAGGGGGCAGGAGACCCAGTACTTC. Amino acid sequence: CASSLGQGRGQETQYF. Complete variable domain (other parts from reference TRBV7-2 and TRBJ2-5): GAGVSQSPSNKVTEKGKDVELRCDPISGHTALYWYRQSLGQGLEFLIYFQGNSAPDKSGLPSDRFSAERTGGSVSTLTIQRTQQEDSAVYLCASSLGQGRGQETQYFGPGTRLLVL.

In its sample, this clonotype was seen many times. This chain connects TRBV4-1 to TRBJ2-2; no clear D gene. Germline values: CDR1 MGHRA, CDR2 YSYEKL. The CDR3 spans 15 residues. The V end was cut by 6 bases, the J end by 0 bases, with 11 bases between. The CDR3 loop reads CASRPSGANTGELFF. The DNA of the CDR3 is TGCGCCAGCAGACCAAGTGGGGCGAACACCGGGGAGCTGTTTTTT.

This clonotype was seen many times. The V gene is TRBV6-5, the J gene TRBJ2-7; D not resolved. Looked up from germline, CDR1 is MNHEY and CDR2 is SVGAGI. The V end was cut by 8 bases, the J end by 2 bases, with 16 bases between. The CDR3 is 14 amino acids. This CDR3 reads CASRLAGRTYEQYF. Written as DNA, the CDR3 is TGTGCCAGCCGATTGGCAGGCCGAACCTACGAGCAGTACTTC.

The rearrangement joins TRBV10-3 to TRBJ2-5; the D call may be TRBD1 or TRBD2 (6 bases each). Looked up from germline, CDR1 is ENHRY and CDR2 is SYGVKD. The CDR3 contains 13 residues. V was cut by 10 bases and J by 5 bases, with 17 bases left in between. Written as DNA, the CDR3 is TGTGCCACGGGGGCCCCGGCGGGGGAGACCCAGTACTTC. Its protein product is CATGAPAGETQYF.

This clonotype appeared many times. The V and J genes are TRBV9 and TRBJ2-3; D gene uncertain. From germline, CDR1 is SGDLS and CDR2 YYNGEE. Trimming stripped 4 bases from V and 6 bases from J, with 12 bases between. The CDR3 is made up of 13 amino acids. The CDR3 here is CASSPPGVDTQYF. CDR3 in DNA: TGTGCCAGCAGCCCACCTGGGGTCGATACGCAGTATTTT.

This clonotype was picked up many times. The V and J genes are TRBV10-3 and TRBJ2-7; 10 bases line up with TRBD1. The J segment lost 7 bases and the V segment lost 0 bases, leaving 6 bases of the junction unmatched. Germline CDR1 is ENHRY and CDR2 is SYGVKD. The CDR3 loop spans 15 amino acids. CDR3 bases: TGTGCCATCAGTGAGTCCGCAGGGGGACAGGGGGAGCAGTACTTC. This encodes CAISESAGGQGEQYF.

This clonotype was observed many times. This rearrangement joins TRBV2 to TRBJ1-2; no clear D. From germline, CDR1 is SNHLY and CDR2 FYNNEI. This CDR3 region has 12 residues. V was cut by 7 bases and J by 0 bases, with 6 bases left in between. The CDR3 sequence: CASKGSNYGYTF. For the CDR3, the DNA is TGTGCCAGCAAAGGCTCTAACTATGGCTACACCTTC.

This clonotype was counted at least ten times. The chain carries TRBV5-1 and TRBJ2-3, with TRBD1 matching 8 bases. This CDR3 is built from 14 residues. The germline V gene encodes CDR1 SGHRS and CDR2 YFSETQ. J lost 4 bases, V lost 4 bases, and 5 bases had no gene match. The CDR3 reads CASSPGQGPDTQYF. The CDR3, as DNA: TGCGCCAGCAGCCCTGGACAGGGTCCAGATACGCAGTATTTT.